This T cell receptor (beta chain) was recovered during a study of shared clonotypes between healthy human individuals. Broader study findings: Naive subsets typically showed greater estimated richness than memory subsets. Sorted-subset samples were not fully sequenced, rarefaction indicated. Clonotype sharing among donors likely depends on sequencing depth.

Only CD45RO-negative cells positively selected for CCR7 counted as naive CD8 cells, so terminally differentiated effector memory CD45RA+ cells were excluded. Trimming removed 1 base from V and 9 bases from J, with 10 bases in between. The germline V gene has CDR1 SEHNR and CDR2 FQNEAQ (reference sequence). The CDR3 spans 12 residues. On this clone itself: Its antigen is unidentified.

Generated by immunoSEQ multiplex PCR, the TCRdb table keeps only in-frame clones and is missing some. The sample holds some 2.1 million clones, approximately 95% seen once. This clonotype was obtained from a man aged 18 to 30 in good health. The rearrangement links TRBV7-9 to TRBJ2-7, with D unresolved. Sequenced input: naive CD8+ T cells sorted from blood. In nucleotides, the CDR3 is TGTGCCAGCAGCTTAGTGTTCTCCCCGCAGTACTTC. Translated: CASSLVFSPQYF. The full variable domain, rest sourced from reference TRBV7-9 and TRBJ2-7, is DTGVSQNPRHKITKRGQNVTFRCDPISEHNRLYWYRQTLGQGPEFLTYFQNEAQLEKSRLLSDRFSAERPKGSFSTLEIQRTEQGDSAMYLCASSLVFSPQYFGPGTRLTVT.